This T cell receptor (beta chain) came from a study of blood T cell repertoires in COVID-19. Germline values: CDR1 LGHDT, CDR2 YNNKEL (reference sequence). The CDR3 consists of 15 residues. The V end lost 3 bases, the J end lost 0 bases, and 9 bases lay between the germline ends. The method was immunoSEQ multiplex PCR; TCRdb's version includes in-frame clones alone and lacks a portion of them. The repertoire holds fewer than 250,000 clones, with 70% to 90% as singletons. The sequence derives from a woman in her sixties or seventies with acute or convalescent COVID-19. The chain joins TRBV3-1 (or the pseudogene TRBV3-2) to TRBJ1-3; weak D call: TRBD1 (6 bases). The sample comprised peripheral blood. The CDR3 loop is CASSHLGGSGNTIYF. The CDR3 DNA follows: TGTGCCAGCAGCCACCTAGGGGGCTCTGGAAACACCATATATTTT.